This is a list of T cell receptor beta chains from one sample in a study of shared clonotypes between healthy human individuals. TCRdb keeps only in-frame clones here, not all; method: immunoSEQ multiplex PCR. Here the sample spans 1.5 million to 2.5 million clones, about 95% being singletons. The sample comprised naive CD8+ T cells sorted from blood. These receptors originate from a man between 18 and 35 years old in good health. Both conserved end residues are part of each CDR3. The D gene is left open where the match is weak. Expanded clones get a size class; other rows say once, few or many, or leave the size out.

12,TRBV5-4,TRBJ1-1,-,-,TGTGCCAGCAGCTTGTCTGGCACTGAAGCTTTCTTT,CASSLSGTEAFF
15,TRBV7-9,TRBJ2-5,-,TRBD2,TGTGCCAGCAGCTTCTTAGCGGGGGGGCAAGAGACCCAGTACTTC,CASSFLAGGQETQYF
15,TRBV6-1,TRBJ2-5,-,TRBD2,TGTGCCAGCAGTGAGTTTCTAGCGGGAGGAGAGACCCAGTACTTC,CASSEFLAGGETQYF
15,TRBV6-5,TRBJ1-1,once,-,TGTGCCAGCAGTTACGGGTGGGGGTCTGGCACTGAAGCTTTCTTT,CASSYGWGSGTEAFF
15,TRBV27,TRBJ2-2,-,TRBD1,TGTGCCAGCAGTTTAGAACAGGGGGCGGACGGGGAGCTGTTTTTT,CASSLEQGADGELFF
12,TRBV13,TRBJ2-5,-,-,TGTGCCAGCAGTTTAGCCAAAGAGACCCAGTACTTC,CASSLAKETQYF
15,TRBV4-1,TRBJ1-5,-,-,TGCGCCAGCAGCCATGTACAGGGAACGGGTCAGCCCCAGCATTTT,CASSHVQGTGQPQHF
16,TRBV18,TRBJ2-1,-,TRBD2,TGTGCCAGCTCACCACCTAGACTAGCTTCCTACAATGAGCAGTTCTTC,CASSPPRLASYNEQFF
15,TRBV7-9,TRBJ2-7,-,-,TGTGCCAGCGGGATCGGGACTTCCTATGCGGACGAGCAGTACTTC,CASGIGTSYADEQYF
14,TRBV14,TRBJ1-2,-,-,TGTGCCAGCGGATACAGGGTGCGGAACTATGGCTACACCTTC,CASGYRVRNYGYTF
18,TRBV7-9,TRBJ2-1,once,TRBD1,TGTGCCAGCAGCTCGACAGGGTTTGGAGTTGGCTCCTACAATGAGCAGTTCTTC,CASSSTGFGVGSYNEQFF
15,TRBV6-1,TRBJ2-3,-,TRBD2,TGTGCCAGCAGCTACGGGGGGGCTGGCACAGATACGCAGTATTTT,CASSYGGAGTDTQYF
14,TRBV6-5,TRBJ2-1,-,-,TGTGCCAGCAGTTTGCCCGGGCCGCACAATGAGCAGTTCTTC,CASSLPGPHNEQFF
15,TRBV6-1,TRBJ2-7,-,TRBD1,TGTGCCAGCAGTACCCGGACAGGGAAAAACTACGAGCAGTACTTC,CASSTRTGKNYEQYF
15,TRBV27,TRBJ2-1,-,TRBD1,TGTGCCAGCAGTTTTAGGGGGCATCCCTACAATGAGCAGTTCTTC,CASSFRGHPYNEQFF
15,TRBV5-5,TRBJ1-1,-,-,TGTGCCAGCAGCTTGTGGGCCGGGGCAGACGGTCAAGCTTTCTTT,CASSLWAGADGQAFF
14,TRBV7-9,TRBJ1-1,-,TRBD1,TGTGCCAGCAGCCCGGGGACAGGGGGCACTGAAGCTTTCTTT,CASSPGTGGTEAFF
15,TRBV4-1,TRBJ1-2,-,-,TGCGCCAGCAGCCAAGAGGGGGGGGCTAACTATGGCTACACCTTC,CASSQEGGANYGYTF
14,TRBV6-5,TRBJ2-2,-,TRBD1,TGTGCCAGCAGGGACAGGGGAGGAACCGGGGAGCTGTTTTTT,CASRDRGGTGELFF
16,TRBV21-1,TRBJ2-2,-,-,TGTGCCAGCAGCACCCAATTGGAGGGGGCGGTCGGGGAGCTGTTTTTT,CASSTQLEGAVGELFF
15,TRBV4-1,TRBJ2-5,-,TRBD2,TGCGCCAGCAGCCAAGTGGCTAGCGGGGAAGAGACCCAGTACTTC,CASSQVASGEETQYF
14,TRBV4-1,TRBJ2-1,-,TRBD2,TGCGCCAGCAGCCCACTAGCGGGAGCGAATGAGCAGTTCTTC,CASSPLAGANEQFF
14,TRBV30,TRBJ1-4,-,TRBD1,TGTGCCTGGAGTCCAGGACAGGGCTATGAAAAACTGTTTTTT,CAWSPGQGYEKLFF
13,TRBV2,TRBJ2-1,-,TRBD2,TGTGCCACTCTAGCGGACTTCTACAATGAGCAGTTCTTC,CATLADFYNEQFF
11,TRBV12-5,TRBJ1-2,-,-,TGTGCTAGTGGGGGGGTTGGAGGCTACACCTTC,CASGGVGGYTF
14,TRBV7-8,TRBJ1-1,-,TRBD1,TGTGCCAGCAGCCCCGGACAGGGGGGTCCTGAAGCTTTCTTT,CASSPGQGGPEAFF
12,TRBV30,TRBJ1-1,-,-,TGTGCCTGGGGGACGGTTGGCACTGAAGCTTTCTTT,CAWGTVGTEAFF
13,TRBV4-2,TRBJ2-7,once,-,TGTGCCAGCAGCCCCGGGGCCGACTACGAGCAGTACTTC,CASSPGADYEQYF
13,TRBV27,TRBJ2-1,-,TRBD2,TGTGCCAGCAGTTTAGGGCTAGCGGGAGTAGTCCTCTTC,CASSLGLAGVVLF
15,TRBV27,TRBJ2-7,-,-,TGTGCCAGCAGTTTAATAGGGGCAGGCGGGGTCGGGCAGTACTTC,CASSLIGAGGVGQYF